The entry below gives a single TCR beta chain sequence along with its context. The CDR3 is 16 amino acids. In germline, CDR1 is SGHRS, CDR2 YFSETQ. Trimming cost V 4 bases and J 5 bases, with 21 bases left between them. The data stem from a study of blood T cell repertoires in COVID-19. Study as a whole: Samples of COVID-19 (acute and convalescent) were obtained from the United States, Italy and Spain. From T cells, B-cell-depleted T cells, or PBMCs came the material, which was cDNA or gDNA.

Original processing methods: Reference gene primer amplification gave estimated nucleated cell counts. Repertoires were generated with immunoSEQ multiplex PCR, while TCRdb's copy carries only in-frame clones and drops some. V, J and clone size derive from that table, while D and trimming were established from the DNA sequence. The sample includes about 180,000 clones, roughly 80% of them seen just once. The sequencing sample was made of peripheral blood. The chain carries TRBV5-1 and TRBJ2-5, with D perhaps TRBD2 (7 bases). The receptor comes from a woman aged 70-85 years with COVID-19, enrolled during active disease. CDR3 coding DNA: TGCGCCAGCAGCAAAGGGGGGGTTCCTATAGGGGAGACCCAGTACTTC. Translating gives CASSKGGVPIGETQYF.